Below, one TCR beta chain is given with its context. Original analysis: Nucleated cell number was recorded as an estimate derived from reference gene primer amplification. The method was immunoSEQ multiplex PCR; TCRdb's version includes in-frame clones alone and lacks a portion of them. D and trimming were read from the DNA, whereas the V and J calls and clone size are those reported in that table. The sample holds 150,000 or so clones, approximately 83% seen once. The CDR3 sequence is 16 residues long. Germline V gene data show CDR1 as SNHLY and CDR2 as FYNNEI. The V gene lost 1 base and the J gene lost 5 bases, with 15 bases spanning the gap. This entry comes from a study of blood T cell repertoires in COVID-19. At the level of the study: The United States, Italy and Spain were the sources of the acute and convalescent COVID-19 samples.

Sequencing was done on a sample of peripheral blood. This receptor was obtained from an older woman with acute or convalescent COVID-19. The V call is TRBV2, the J call TRBJ1-3; D might be TRBD1 (6 bases). The CDR3 DNA follows: TGTGCCAGCAGTGAAGGAGGAAGGGGGATACGAAACACCATATATTTT. Residues: CASSEGGRGIRNTIYF.